The TCR beta chain under discussion was sequenced for a study of cytomegalovirus exposure and HLA in healthy donors. Turning to the study itself: Caucasian-associated ancestry cluster membership applied to approximately 81% of a few hundred genotyped donors.

This CDR3 region has 15 residues. Germline loops: CDR1 SGDLS, CDR2 YYNGEE. J gave up 7 bases and V 3 bases, and 12 bases lay outside the gene matches. 13 Jbeta primers and 60 Vbeta primers were used for the PCR. Sequencing was performed with immunoSEQ multiplex PCR; in TCRdb, only in-frame clones are kept and a portion is missing. This sample's table reports around 160,000 clones. The sample consisted of PBMCs. This chain links TRBV9 with TRBJ2-7, with TRBD1 matching 8 bases. This TCR came from a woman in her forties or fifties in good health and CMV-seronegative. The chain's CDR3 is CASSGPDRDPKEQYF. CDR3 DNA sequence: TGTGCCAGCAGCGGACCGGACAGGGACCCGAAGGAGCAGTACTTC.